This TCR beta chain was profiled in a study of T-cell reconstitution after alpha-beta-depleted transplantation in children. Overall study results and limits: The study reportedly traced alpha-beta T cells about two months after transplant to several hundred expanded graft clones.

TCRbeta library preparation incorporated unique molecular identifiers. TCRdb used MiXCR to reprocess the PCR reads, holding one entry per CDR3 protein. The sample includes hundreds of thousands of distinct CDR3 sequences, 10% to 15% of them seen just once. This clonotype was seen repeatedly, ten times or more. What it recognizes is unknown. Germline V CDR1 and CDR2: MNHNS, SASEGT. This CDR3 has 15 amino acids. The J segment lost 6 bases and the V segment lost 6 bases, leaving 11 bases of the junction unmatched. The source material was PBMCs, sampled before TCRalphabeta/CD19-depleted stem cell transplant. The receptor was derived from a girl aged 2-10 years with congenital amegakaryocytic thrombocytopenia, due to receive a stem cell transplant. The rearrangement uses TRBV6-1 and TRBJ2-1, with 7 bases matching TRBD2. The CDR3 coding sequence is TGTGCCAGCAGGAACCCCCGGGACTACTTCAATGAGCAGTTCTTC. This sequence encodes CASRNPRDYFNEQFF.